The sequence of this T cell receptor beta chain was determined in a study of T-cell memory formation after mild COVID-19. This clonotype was detected a few times. The germline V gene has CDR1 SGHDT and CDR2 YYEEEE. V lost 0 bases and J 5 bases, leaving 11 bases between the germline ends. The CDR3 length is 14 residues. cDNA libraries for TCR alpha and TCR beta, carrying sample barcodes and UMIs, came from 5'RACE with constant-segment primers. A single record per CDR3 protein comes from TCRdb applying MiXCR to the 5' RACE reads. The profile shows 550,000 to 650,000 distinct CDR3 sequences, 15% to 20% of them singletons.

This TCR was sampled from an adult woman who had mild COVID-19 (a few samples of this study predate the infection). Cell type and time point are not known. Input material: PBMCs or a T cell subset sorted from them (not recorded which). The rearrangement joins TRBV5-6 to TRBJ1-2; no definite D call. DNA for the CDR3: TGTGCCAGCAGCTTGGACGGCAGCCGTTATGGCTACACCTTC. It is translated as CASSLDGSRYGYTF.